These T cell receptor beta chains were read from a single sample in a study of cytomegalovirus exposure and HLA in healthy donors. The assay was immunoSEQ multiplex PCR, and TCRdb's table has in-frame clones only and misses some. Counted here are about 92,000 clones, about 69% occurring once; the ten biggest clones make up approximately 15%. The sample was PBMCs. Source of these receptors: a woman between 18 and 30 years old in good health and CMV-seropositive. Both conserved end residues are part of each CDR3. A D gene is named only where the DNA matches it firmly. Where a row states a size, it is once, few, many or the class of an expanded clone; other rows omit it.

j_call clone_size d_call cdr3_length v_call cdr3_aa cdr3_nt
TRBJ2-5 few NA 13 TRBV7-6 CASSVTPGETQYF TGTGCCAGCAGCGTTACGCCCGGGGAGACCCAGTACTTC
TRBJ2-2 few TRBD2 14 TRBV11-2 CASSLAGAAGELFF TGTGCCAGCAGCTTGGCGGGAGCCGCCGGGGAGCTGTTTTTT
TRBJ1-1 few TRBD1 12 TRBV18 CASSPVQGEAFF TGTGCCAGCTCACCGGTACAGGGGGAGGCTTTCTTT
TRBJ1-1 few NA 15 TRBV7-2 CASSLRGGLGTEAFF TGTGCCAGCAGCTTAAGGGGGGGGCTGGGGACTGAAGCTTTCTTT
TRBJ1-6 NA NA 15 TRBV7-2 CASSFARLATSPLHF TGTGCCAGCAGCTTCGCGAGGCTGGCAACTTCACCCCTCCACTTT
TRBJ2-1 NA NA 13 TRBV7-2 CASSLARGGEQFF TGTGCCAGCAGCTTAGCTAGGGGGGGAGAGCAGTTCTTC
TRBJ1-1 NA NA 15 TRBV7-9 CASSLSGGADTEAFF TGTGCCAGCAGCTTATCTGGGGGGGCGGACACTGAAGCTTTCTTT
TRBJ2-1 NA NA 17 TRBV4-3 CASSQDTARQGRNEQFF TGCGCCAGCAGCCAAGATACCGCCAGGCAGGGCCGTAATGAGCAGTTCTTC
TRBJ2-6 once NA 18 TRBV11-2 CASSLGFSGQSGANVLTF TGTGCCAGCAGCTTAGGGTTTAGCGGTCAATCTGGGGCCAACGTCCTGACTTTC
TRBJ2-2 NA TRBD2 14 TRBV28 CAGGERENTGELFF TGTGCGGGAGGGGAGCGGGAGAACACCGGGGAGCTGTTTTTT
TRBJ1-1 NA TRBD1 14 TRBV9 CASSGRTGPSEAFF TGTGCCAGCAGCGGGCGGACAGGGCCCTCTGAAGCTTTCTTT
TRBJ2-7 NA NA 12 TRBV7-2 CASSPGETLQYF TGTGCCAGCAGCCCTGGGGAGACTCTCCAGTACTTC
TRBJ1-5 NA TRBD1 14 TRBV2 CASMGQGNNQPQHF TGTGCCAGCATGGGACAGGGGAACAATCAGCCCCAGCATTTT
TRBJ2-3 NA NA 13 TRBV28 CASSPLSTDTQYF TGTGCCAGCAGTCCCTTGAGCACAGATACGCAGTATTTT
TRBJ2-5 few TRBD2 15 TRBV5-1 CASSPGLAGAKTQYF TGCGCCAGCAGCCCCGGACTAGCGGGAGCGAAGACCCAGTACTTC
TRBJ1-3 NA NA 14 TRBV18 CASSPPGAGNTIYF TGTGCCAGCTCACCACCGGGGGCCGGAAACACCATATATTTT
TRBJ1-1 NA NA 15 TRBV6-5 CASSYLAAGGTEAFF TGTGCCAGCAGTTACCTGGCGGCCGGGGGCACTGAAGCTTTCTTT
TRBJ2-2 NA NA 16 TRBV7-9 CASSSMVTGEAGELFF TGTGCCAGCAGCTCAATGGTGACGGGAGAAGCCGGGGAGCTGTTTTTT
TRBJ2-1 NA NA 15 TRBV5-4 CASSLGGLPYNEQFF TGTGCCAGCAGCTTGGGGGGGCTGCCGTACAATGAGCAGTTCTTC
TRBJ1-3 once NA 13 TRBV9 CASGGGSGNTIYF TGTGCCAGCGGGGGGGGCTCTGGAAACACCATATATTTT
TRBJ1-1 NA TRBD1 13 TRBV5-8 CASRGQLNTEAFF TGTGCCAGCAGGGGACAGCTGAACACTGAAGCTTTCTTT
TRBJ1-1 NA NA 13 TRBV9 CASSPEGVRQAFF TGTGCCAGCAGCCCAGAGGGGGTTCGTCAAGCTTTCTTT
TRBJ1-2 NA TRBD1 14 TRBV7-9 CASSPGQGARGYTF TGTGCCAGCAGCCCCGGACAGGGGGCGAGGGGCTACACCTTC
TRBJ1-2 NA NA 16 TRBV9 CASSVEVLGGNYGYTF TGTGCCAGCAGCGTAGAGGTATTGGGGGGTAACTATGGCTACACCTTC
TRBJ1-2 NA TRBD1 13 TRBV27 CASSLQGEYGYTF TGTGCCAGCAGTTTACAGGGGGAGTATGGCTACACCTTC
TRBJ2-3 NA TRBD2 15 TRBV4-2 CASSQERGALGTQYF TGTGCCAGCAGCCAAGAGCGGGGGGCCCTAGGTACGCAGTATTTT
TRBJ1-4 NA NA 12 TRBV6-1 CASSPVGEKLFF TGTGCCAGCAGTCCAGTCGGGGAAAAACTGTTTTTT
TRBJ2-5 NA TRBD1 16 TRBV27 CASSFGVDREQETQYF TGTGCCAGCAGTTTTGGCGTTGACAGGGAGCAAGAGACCCAGTACTTC
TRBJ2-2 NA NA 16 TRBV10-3 CAISESRGDNTGELFF TGTGCCATCAGTGAGTCCAGGGGAGATAACACCGGGGAGCTGTTTTTT
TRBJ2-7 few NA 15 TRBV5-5 CASSQGGTPGDEQYF TGCGCCAGCAGCCAAGGTGGGACACCGGGCGACGAGCAGTACTTC
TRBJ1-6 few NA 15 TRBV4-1 CASSQEGGGGSPLHF TGCGCCAGCAGCCAAGAAGGTGGGGGGGGTTCACCCCTCCACTTT
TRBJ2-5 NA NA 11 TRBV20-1 CSARGGETQYF TGCAGTGCCAGGGGTGGAGAGACCCAGTACTTC
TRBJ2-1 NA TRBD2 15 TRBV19 CASSIGWTSGNEQFF TGTGCCAGTAGTATTGGGTGGACTAGCGGTAATGAGCAGTTCTTC
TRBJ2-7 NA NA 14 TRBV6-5 CASSPLDSSYEQYF TGTGCCAGCAGCCCTCTGGACAGTTCCTACGAGCAGTACTTC
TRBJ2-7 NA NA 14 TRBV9 CASSVGQAAYEQYF TGTGCCAGCAGCGTAGGGCAGGCCGCCTACGAGCAGTACTTC
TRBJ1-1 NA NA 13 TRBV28 CASTPLPNTEAFF TGTGCCAGCACCCCCCTTCCGAACACTGAAGCTTTCTTT
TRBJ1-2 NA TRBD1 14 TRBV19 CASSRDSVPRGYTF TGTGCCAGTAGTAGGGACAGCGTGCCGCGAGGCTACACCTTC
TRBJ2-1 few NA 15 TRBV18 CASSTTLAALDEQFF TGTGCCAGCTCTACTACCCTAGCTGCCCTAGATGAGCAGTTCTTC
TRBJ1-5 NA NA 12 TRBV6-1 CASSAGLVAQHF TGTGCCAGCAGCGCAGGCCTCGTGGCCCAGCATTTT
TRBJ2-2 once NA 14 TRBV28 CASSARGETGELFF TGTGCCAGCAGCGCCAGGGGGGAAACCGGGGAGCTGTTTTTT
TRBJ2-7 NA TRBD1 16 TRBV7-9 CASSLSTQGSPYEQYF TGTGCCAGCAGCTTAAGCACACAGGGGTCCCCCTACGAGCAGTACTTC
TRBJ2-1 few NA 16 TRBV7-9 CASSLPGGASYNEQFF TGTGCCAGCAGCTTACCTGGCGGGGCCTCCTACAATGAGCAGTTCTTC
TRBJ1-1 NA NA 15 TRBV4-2 CASSPSEGGAVNAFF TGTGCCAGCAGCCCCAGCGAGGGGGGGGCTGTGAATGCTTTCTTT
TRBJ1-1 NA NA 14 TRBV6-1 CASRWAHLGTEAFF TGTGCCAGCCGGTGGGCACACCTGGGCACTGAAGCTTTCTTT
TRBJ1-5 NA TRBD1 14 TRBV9 CASSVGQGGQPQHF TGTGCCAGCAGCGTAGGACAGGGTGGTCAGCCCCAGCATTTT
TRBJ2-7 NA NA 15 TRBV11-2 CASSLEAESSYEQYF TGTGCCAGCAGCTTAGAGGCCGAAAGCTCCTACGAGCAGTACTTC
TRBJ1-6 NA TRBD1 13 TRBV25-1 CASSDRGSSPLHF TGTGCCAGCAGTGACAGGGGGAGTTCACCCCTCCACTTT
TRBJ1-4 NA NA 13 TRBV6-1 CASSLRRGEKLFF TGTGCCAGCAGCCTTAGGCGAGGGGAAAAACTGTTTTTT
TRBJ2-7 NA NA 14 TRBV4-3 CASSHRQSLDEQYF TGCGCCAGCAGCCACCGACAGAGTCTGGACGAGCAGTACTTC
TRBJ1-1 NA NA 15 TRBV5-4 CASIPPPPRDTEAFF TGTGCCAGCATCCCTCCCCCGCCCCGGGACACTGAAGCTTTCTTT
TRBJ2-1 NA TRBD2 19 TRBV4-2 CASSQASGASGGPPNEQFF TGTGCCAGCAGCCAAGCCTCAGGGGCTAGCGGGGGCCCCCCCAATGAGCAGTTCTTC
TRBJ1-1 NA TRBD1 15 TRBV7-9 CASSPPGTGDTEAFF TGTGCCAGCAGCCCACCCGGGACAGGGGACACTGAAGCTTTCTTT
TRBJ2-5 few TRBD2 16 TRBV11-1 CASSFTGGSFEETQYF TGTGCCAGCAGCTTCACCGGGGGGTCATTTGAAGAGACCCAGTACTTC
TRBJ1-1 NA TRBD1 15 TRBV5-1 CASSLGDRDKAEAFF TGCGCCAGCAGCTTGGGTGACAGGGATAAGGCTGAAGCTTTCTTT